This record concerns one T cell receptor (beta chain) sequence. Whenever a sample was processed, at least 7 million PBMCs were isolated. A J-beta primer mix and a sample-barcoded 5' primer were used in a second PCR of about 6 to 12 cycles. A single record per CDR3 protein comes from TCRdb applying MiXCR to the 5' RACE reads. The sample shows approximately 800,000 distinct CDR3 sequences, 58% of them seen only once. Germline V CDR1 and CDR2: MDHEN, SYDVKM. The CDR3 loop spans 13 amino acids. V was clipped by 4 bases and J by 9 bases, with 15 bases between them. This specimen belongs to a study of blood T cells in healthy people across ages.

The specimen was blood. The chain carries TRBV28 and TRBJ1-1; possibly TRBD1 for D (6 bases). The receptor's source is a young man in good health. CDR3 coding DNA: TGTGCCAGCAGTTCCCTTACAGGGTTGAAAGCTTTCTTT. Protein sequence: CASSSLTGLKAFF.